This TCR beta chain was obtained from a study of blood T cell repertoires in COVID-19. Turning to the study itself: Samples taken during acute and convalescent COVID-19 were collected in the United States, Italy and Spain. T cells, B-cell-depleted T cells, or PBMCs provided the cDNA or gDNA that served as material.

With 6 bases removed from V and 5 bases from J, the gap between germline ends came to 10 bases. The CDR3 runs to 12 residues. Germline assignment: CDR1 SQVTM and CDR2 ANQGSEA. Only in-frame clones appear in the TCRdb table, and some are missing; sequencing was by immunoSEQ multiplex PCR. The sample shows about 120,000 clones, 75% to 90% of them seen only once. The J gene is TRBJ1-4, the V gene TRBV29-1; unclear D gene. Sequencing was performed on peripheral blood. This sequence originates from a human donor in a cohort sampled during active COVID-19. CDR3 amino acids: CSVWIQNEKLFF. CDR3 bases: TGCAGCGTCTGGATACAGAATGAAAAACTGTTTTTT.